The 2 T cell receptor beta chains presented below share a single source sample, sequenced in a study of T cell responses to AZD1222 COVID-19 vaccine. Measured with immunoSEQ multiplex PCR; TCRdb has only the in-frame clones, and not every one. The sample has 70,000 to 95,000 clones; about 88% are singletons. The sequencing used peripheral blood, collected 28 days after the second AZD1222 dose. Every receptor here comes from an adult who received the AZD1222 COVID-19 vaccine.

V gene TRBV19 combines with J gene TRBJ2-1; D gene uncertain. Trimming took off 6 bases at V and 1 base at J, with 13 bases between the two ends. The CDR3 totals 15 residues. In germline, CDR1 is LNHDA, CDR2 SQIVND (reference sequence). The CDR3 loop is CASRLDGLSYNEQFF. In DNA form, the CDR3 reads TGTGCCAGTAGGCTGGACGGTCTGTCCTACAATGAGCAGTTCTTC.

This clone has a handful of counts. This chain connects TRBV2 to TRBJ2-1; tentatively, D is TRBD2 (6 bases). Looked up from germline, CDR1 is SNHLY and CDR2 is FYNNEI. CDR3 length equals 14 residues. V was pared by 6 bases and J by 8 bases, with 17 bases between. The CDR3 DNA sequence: TGTGCCAGCAGGATCGGGGGTCCGGTAGATGAGCAGTTCTTC. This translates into CASRIGGPVDEQFF.